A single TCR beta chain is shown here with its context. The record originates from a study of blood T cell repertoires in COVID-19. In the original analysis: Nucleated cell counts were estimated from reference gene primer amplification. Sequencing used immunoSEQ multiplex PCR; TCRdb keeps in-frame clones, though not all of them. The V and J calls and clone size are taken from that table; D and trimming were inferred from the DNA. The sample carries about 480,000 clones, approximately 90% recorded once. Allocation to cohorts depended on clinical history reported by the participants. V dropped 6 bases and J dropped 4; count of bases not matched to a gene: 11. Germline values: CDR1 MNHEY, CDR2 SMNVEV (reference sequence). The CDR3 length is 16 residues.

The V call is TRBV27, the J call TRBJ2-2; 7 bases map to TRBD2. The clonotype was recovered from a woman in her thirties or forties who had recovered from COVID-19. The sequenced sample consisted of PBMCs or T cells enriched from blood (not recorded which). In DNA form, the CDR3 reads TGTGCCAGCAGCAGGGACTACCGCGTGGCCACCGGGGAGCTGTTTTTT. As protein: CASSRDYRVATGELFF.